This T cell receptor beta chain appears in the sequencing data of a study of cytomegalovirus exposure and HLA in healthy donors. CDR1 SGHAT and CDR2 FQNNGV come from the germline V gene. The CDR3 totals 15 residues. Germline trimming cut 5 bases from V and 1 base from J; bases unmatched to any gene: 6. This clone was seen a single time. The PCR used 60 Vbeta and 13 Jbeta primers. The repertoire was sequenced with immunoSEQ multiplex PCR; TCRdb's copy has only in-frame clones and lacks some. The sample carries some 90,000 clones, roughly three quarters recorded once. The sequence was obtained from a man aged 35 to 55 in good health and CMV-seronegative. This chain links TRBV11-2 with TRBJ1-1; 8 bases map to TRBD1. Sequencing was performed on PBMCs. The CDR3 here is CASSRPGTGNTEAFF. The CDR3 DNA reads as TGTGCCAGCAGCCGGCCCGGGACAGGGAACACTGAAGCTTTCTTT.